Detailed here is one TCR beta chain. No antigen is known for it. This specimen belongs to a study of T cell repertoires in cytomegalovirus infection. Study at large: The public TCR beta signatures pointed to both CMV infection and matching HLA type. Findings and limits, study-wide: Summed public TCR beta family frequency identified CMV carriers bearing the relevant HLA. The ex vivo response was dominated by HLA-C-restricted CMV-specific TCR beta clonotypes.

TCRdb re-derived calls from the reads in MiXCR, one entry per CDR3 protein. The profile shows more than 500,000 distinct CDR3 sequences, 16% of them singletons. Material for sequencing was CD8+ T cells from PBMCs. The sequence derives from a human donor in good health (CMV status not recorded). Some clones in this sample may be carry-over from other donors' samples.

CDR3 sequence (DNA): TGTGCCAGCAGCTTCAGTAGAGCGGGAGGGCCCCCAGATACGCAGTATTTT. Residues: CASSFSRAGGPPDTQYF. The chain combines TRBV28 with TRBJ2-3; 10 nucleotides line up with TRBD2. CDR3 length: 17 amino acids. V was pared by 6 bases and J by 4 bases, with 13 bases of the junction left unmatched. CDR1 and CDR2 (germline): MDHEN, SYDVKM.